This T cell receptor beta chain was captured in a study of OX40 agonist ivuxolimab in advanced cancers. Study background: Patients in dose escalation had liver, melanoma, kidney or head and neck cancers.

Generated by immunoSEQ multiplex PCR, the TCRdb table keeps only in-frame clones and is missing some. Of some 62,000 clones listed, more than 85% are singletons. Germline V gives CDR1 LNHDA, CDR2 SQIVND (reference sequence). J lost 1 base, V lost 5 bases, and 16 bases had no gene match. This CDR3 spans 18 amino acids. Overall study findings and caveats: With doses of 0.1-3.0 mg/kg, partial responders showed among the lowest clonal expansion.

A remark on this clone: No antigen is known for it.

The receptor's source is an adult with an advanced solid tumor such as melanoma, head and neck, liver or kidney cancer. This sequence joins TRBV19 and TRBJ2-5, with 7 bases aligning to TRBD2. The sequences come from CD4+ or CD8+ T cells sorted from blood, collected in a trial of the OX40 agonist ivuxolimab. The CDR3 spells CASSPVGRAKGPQETQYF. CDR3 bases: TGTGCCAGTAGTCCCGTGGGGAGGGCCAAGGGCCCCCAAGAGACCCAGTACTTC.